Below are 8 T cell receptor beta chains sequenced from a single sample in a study of a mutant IDH1 vaccine in newly diagnosed glioma. TCRdb's table, derived via immunoSEQ multiplex PCR, lists solely in-frame clones and lacks some. The table shows 23,000 or so clones, with approximately 90% occurring only once. Time point given: baseline, week 1 (first vaccination visit). The treatment here: pre-vaccination baseline after standard-of-care therapy. The sequencing used PBMCs, collected from a glioma patient treated with radiotherapy, temozolomide or both. The source of these receptors is a man in his thirties or forties with glioma.

V and J are TRBV2 and TRBJ2-5, with D perhaps given as TRBD1 or TRBD2 (6 bases each). Deletions cut 6 bases from V and 1 base from J, with 15 bases between. This CDR3 is built from 15 residues. The V gene's germline CDR1 is SNHLY and CDR2 FYNNEI. The CDR3 sequence is CASRGGREGQETQYF. The CDR3 nucleotides read TGTGCCAGCAGGGGGGGCAGGGAAGGCCAAGAGACCCAGTACTTC.

The chain couples TRBV14 to TRBJ2-7; TRBD2 is a possible D gene (5 bases). The CDR3 spans 15 residues. Germline loops: CDR1 SGHDN, CDR2 FVKESK. Trimming stripped 2 bases from V and 2 bases from J, with 13 bases between. CDR3 residues: CASSQTRPGTYEQYF. Written as DNA, the CDR3 is TGTGCCAGCAGCCAAACAAGGCCGGGAACCTACGAGCAGTACTTC.

CDR3 sequence (DNA): TGTGCCAGCAGTTCGGGGCCGAGACTAATAGCAGATACGCAGTATTTT. Its protein product is CASSSGPRLIADTQYF. The chain employs TRBV27 and TRBJ2-3; D might be TRBD1 or TRBD2, each matching 5 bases. The ends were cut back, 4 bases at V and 4 bases at J, with 18 bases in the middle. The CDR3 runs to 16 residues. Per the germline V gene, CDR1 is MNHEY and CDR2 is SMNVEV (reference sequence).

The chain combines TRBV6-5 with TRBJ1-1; 11 positions match TRBD1. The V gene's germline CDR1 is MNHEY and CDR2 SVGAGI. V shed 5 bases and J 11 bases; nucleotides not matched to a gene: 10. The CDR3 consists of 14 residues. CDR3 residues: CASSKTGQGDLAFF. DNA of the CDR3: TGTGCCAGCAGTAAAACGGGACAGGGGGATTTGGCTTTCTTT.

The table lists this clone with a count of one. The V and J genes are TRBV2 and TRBJ2-5; 11 bases line up with TRBD2. The CDR3 totals 14 residues. Per the germline V gene, CDR1 is SNHLY and CDR2 is FYNNEI. Germline trimming cut 8 bases from V and 4 bases from J; bases unmatched to any gene: 6. Written as DNA, the CDR3 is TGTGCCAGCCTAACTAGCGGGAGTGGAGAGACCCAGTACTTC. It is translated as CASLTSGSGETQYF.

The chain uses TRBV28 and TRBJ1-2; 7 bases are shared with TRBD1. The CDR3 has 15 amino acids. With 7 bases clipped from V and 5 bases from J, the junction kept 13 bases outside the gene matches. CDR1 MDHEN and CDR2 SYDVKM come from the germline V gene. The CDR3 DNA reads as TGTGCCAGCACCACGGGAGGGGGCGGAGGGTATGGCTACACCTTC. This encodes CASTTGGGGGYGYTF.

The genes are TRBV11-2 and TRBJ2-7, with TRBD2 identical over 9 bases. Trimming removed 5 bases from V and 4 bases from J; junction bases left unmatched: 9. The CDR3 has 15 amino acids. The germline V gene encodes CDR1 SGHAT and CDR2 FQNNGV. DNA for the CDR3: TGTGCCAGCAGCCTCGTAGCGGGAGTCGGGTACGAGCAGTACTTC. Translation gives CASSLVAGVGYEQYF. Full variable domain (outside the CDR3, taken from reference TRBV11-2 and TRBJ2-7): EAGVAQSPRYKIIEKRQSVAFWCNPISGHATLYWYQQILGQGPKLLIQFQNNGVVDDSQLPKDRFSAERLKGVDSTLKIQPAKLEDSAVYLCASSLVAGVGYEQYFGPGTRLTVT.

This chain links TRBV4-2 with TRBJ2-7; TRBD2 is a possible D gene (6 bases). CDR1 and CDR2 from the germline V gene are LGHNA and YNFKEQ. This CDR3 region has 12 residues. V lost 4 bases, J lost 12 bases, and 16 bases lay in between. The CDR3 loop reads CASSLDGRERYF. CDR3 DNA: TGTGCCAGCAGCCTAGACGGGCGGGAAAGGTACTTC.